This is a list of T cell receptor beta chains from one sample in a study of blood T cell repertoires in COVID-19. The protocol was immunoSEQ multiplex PCR, while the TCRdb copy is restricted to in-frame clones and leaves out a portion. The sample includes about 110,000 clones, over 80% of them seen just once. The specimen was peripheral blood. The receptors were sampled from a woman in her 70s with acute or convalescent COVID-19. Each CDR3 is given with its conserved first and last residue. A D gene is named only where the DNA matches it firmly. A clone size is listed for some rows: how often the clone was seen (once, few, many), or a class if it is expanded.

J: TRBJ1-3
size: NA
D: NA
V: TRBV6-6
DNA: TGTGCCACCGGGAACTCTGGAAACACCATATATTTT
CDR3: CATGNSGNTIYF

J: TRBJ2-5
size: NA
D: TRBD1
V: TRBV24-1
DNA: TGTGCCACCAGTGTCTTGGACAGGGTGGGAGAGACCCAGTACTTC
CDR3: CATSVLDRVGETQYF

J: TRBJ2-3
size: NA
D: NA
V: TRBV6-4
DNA: TGTGCCAGCAGGGGGGCAACCAGCACAGATACGCAGTATTTT
CDR3: CASRGATSTDTQYF

J: TRBJ1-3
size: NA
D: NA
V: TRBV6-5
DNA: TGTGCCAGCAGTTACTCGATTCCCAGCTCTGGAAACACCATATATTTT
CDR3: CASSYSIPSSGNTIYF

J: TRBJ1-4
size: NA
D: NA
V: TRBV5-6
DNA: TGTGCCAGCAGCTTGGCCGGGGAGGTAAAGCTGTTTTTT
CDR3: CASSLAGEVKLFF

J: TRBJ1-6
size: NA
D: TRBD1
V: TRBV9
DNA: TGTGCCAGCAGCGCCCAGACAGGGGGAAATTCACCCCTCCACTTT
CDR3: CASSAQTGGNSPLHF

J: TRBJ1-5
size: NA
D: TRBD1
V: TRBV3-1/TRBV3-2
DNA: TGTGCCAGCAGCCAAGGACAGGGAGGAGGGCAGCCCCAGCATTTT
CDR3: CASSQGQGGGQPQHF

J: TRBJ1-1
size: NA
D: NA
V: TRBV12-5
DNA: TGTGCTAGTGGTTTGGTACTTGGGGCGATAGATAGGGACACTGAAGCTTTCTTT
CDR3: CASGLVLGAIDRDTEAFF

J: TRBJ1-1
size: NA
D: NA
V: TRBV7-9
DNA: TGTGCCAGCAGCTTAGACGGGTTGAACAGGGAAGCTTTCTTT
CDR3: CASSLDGLNREAFF

J: TRBJ1-4
size: NA
D: NA
V: TRBV5-6
DNA: TGTGCCAGCAGCCCCTTTGGGCCGGTCAATGAAAAACTGTTTTTT
CDR3: CASSPFGPVNEKLFF

J: TRBJ1-6
size: NA
D: NA
V: TRBV3-1/TRBV3-2
DNA: TGTGCCAGCAGCCCCCCGTATCGACAGTCACCCCTCCACTTT
CDR3: CASSPPYRQSPLHF

J: TRBJ2-7
size: NA
D: TRBD2
V: TRBV10-2
DNA: TGCGCCAGCGGATGGACTAGCGGGAGTTACGAGCAGTACTTC
CDR3: CASGWTSGSYEQYF

J: TRBJ2-1
size: NA
D: NA
V: TRBV12-5
DNA: TGTGCTAGTGGTTTGGCCGGCTCCTCGGAGGAGTTCTTC
CDR3: CASGLAGSSEEFF

J: TRBJ1-3
size: NA
D: NA
V: TRBV4-1
DNA: TGCGCCAGCAGCCAGTACTCGGGTCCTGGAAACACCATATATTTT
CDR3: CASSQYSGPGNTIYF

J: TRBJ1-5
size: NA
D: TRBD1
V: TRBV2
DNA: TGTGCCAGCAGTCTTCAGGGGGATCGAAATCAGCCCCAGCATTTT
CDR3: CASSLQGDRNQPQHF

J: TRBJ1-1
size: NA
D: NA
V: TRBV5-1
DNA: TGCGCCAGCAGCCCGGACCTAAAGGCCCGGGGCACTGAAGCTTTCTTT
CDR3: CASSPDLKARGTEAFF

J: TRBJ1-1
size: NA
D: TRBD1
V: TRBV20-1
DNA: TGCAGTGCTAGTAGTCAGGGGGATCGGACTGAAGCTTTCTTT
CDR3: CSASSQGDRTEAFF

J: TRBJ1-2
size: NA
D: NA
V: TRBV28
DNA: TGTGCCAGCGGCCGGGATGGCTACACCTTC
CDR3: CASGRDGYTF

J: TRBJ2-1
size: NA
D: NA
V: TRBV5-6
DNA: TGTGCCAGCAGCTTGTGGGGCCCCTACAATGAGCAGTTCTTC
CDR3: CASSLWGPYNEQFF

J: TRBJ2-1
size: NA
D: TRBD2
V: TRBV28
DNA: TGTGCCAGCAGTCTAGCGGGGGGCACCTACAATGAGCAGTTCTTC
CDR3: CASSLAGGTYNEQFF

J: TRBJ2-3
size: NA
D: NA
V: TRBV7-2
DNA: TGTGCCAGCAGCTTAGCCAGGACAGATACGCAGTATTTT
CDR3: CASSLARTDTQYF

J: TRBJ1-5
size: NA
D: NA
V: TRBV5-6
DNA: TGTGCCAGCACCCGTAGAGGGAGGCTGAATCAGCCCCAGCATTTT
CDR3: CASTRRGRLNQPQHF

J: TRBJ2-1
size: few
D: TRBD1
V: TRBV27
DNA: TGTGCCAGCAGTCAAAAAAGGGACAGCAGCTCCTACAATGAGCAGTTCTTC
CDR3: CASSQKRDSSSYNEQFF

J: TRBJ2-4
size: NA
D: NA
V: TRBV5-4
DNA: TGTGCCAGCAGCCCCAAAGGGGGTACAGGCAAAAACATTCAGTACTTC
CDR3: CASSPKGGTGKNIQYF

J: TRBJ1-6
size: once
D: NA
V: TRBV28
DNA: TGTGCCAGCAGTTCGGGAGTCAATAATTCACCCCTCCACTTT
CDR3: CASSSGVNNSPLHF

J: TRBJ1-1
size: NA
D: TRBD1
V: TRBV5-8
DNA: TGTGCCAGCAGCTTTGGACAGGGGAACACTGAAGCTTTCTTT
CDR3: CASSFGQGNTEAFF

J: TRBJ1-1
size: NA
D: NA
V: TRBV7-8
DNA: TGTGCCAGCAGCTTAAACCCAGGGGTTTACACTGAAGCTTTCTTT
CDR3: CASSLNPGVYTEAFF

J: TRBJ2-7
size: NA
D: NA
V: TRBV5-1
DNA: TGCGCCAGCAGCCAAGAGGTAGCGACCTCCTACGAGCAGTACTTC
CDR3: CASSQEVATSYEQYF

J: TRBJ1-5
size: NA
D: NA
V: TRBV7-9
DNA: TGTGCCAGCAGCGAACTTGGGCCCCAGCATTTT
CDR3: CASSELGPQHF

J: TRBJ2-3
size: NA
D: NA
V: TRBV16
DNA: TGTGCCAGCAGCCAATCTGGGGGGATCCAAACGCAGTATTTT
CDR3: CASSQSGGIQTQYF

J: TRBJ2-1
size: once
D: TRBD2
V: TRBV28
DNA: TGTGCCAGCAGTCTCCCTAGCGGGAGTAATTACAATGAGCAGTTCTTC
CDR3: CASSLPSGSNYNEQFF

J: TRBJ2-7
size: NA
D: TRBD1
V: TRBV5-8
DNA: TGTGCCAGCAGCCAAAGACAGGGAGCCTACGAGCAGTACTTC
CDR3: CASSQRQGAYEQYF

J: TRBJ2-3
size: NA
D: NA
V: TRBV2
DNA: TGTGCCAGCCGAGTGGCGGAAAGCACAGATACGCAGTATTTT
CDR3: CASRVAESTDTQYF

J: TRBJ1-1
size: NA
D: TRBD1
V: TRBV7-6
DNA: TGTGCCAGCAGCCCCTCGGGACAGATAAACACTGAAGCTTTCTTT
CDR3: CASSPSGQINTEAFF

J: TRBJ1-1
size: once
D: NA
V: TRBV6-5
DNA: TGTGCCAGCAGTTCTAATCCAGGGGTTTCCACTGAAGCTTTCTTT
CDR3: CASSSNPGVSTEAFF

J: TRBJ1-2
size: NA
D: NA
V: TRBV6-5
DNA: TGTGCCAGCAGCCCGACGGGGGACTATGGCTACACCTTC
CDR3: CASSPTGDYGYTF

J: TRBJ1-2
size: NA
D: TRBD1
V: TRBV7-2
DNA: TGTGCCAGCAGCTTAGGAGGATTGGACAGGAACTATGGCTACACCTTC
CDR3: CASSLGGLDRNYGYTF

J: TRBJ1-4
size: once
D: NA
V: TRBV15
DNA: TGTGCCACCAGCAGTTACCGGGACTATGAAAAACTGTTTTTT
CDR3: CATSSYRDYEKLFF

J: TRBJ1-5
size: NA
D: NA
V: TRBV28
DNA: TGTGCCAGCATTTCACAGGGAATGAATCAGCCCCAGCATTTT
CDR3: CASISQGMNQPQHF

J: TRBJ1-5
size: NA
D: NA
V: TRBV24-1
DNA: TGTGCCACCAGTGATTTTTTGGGACACAATCAGCCCCAGCATTTT
CDR3: CATSDFLGHNQPQHF

J: TRBJ1-3
size: NA
D: TRBD1
V: TRBV28
DNA: TGTGCCAGCACAACGACAGGGGGGTTCGTTGGAAACACCATATATTTT
CDR3: CASTTTGGFVGNTIYF

J: TRBJ2-7
size: NA
D: TRBD2
V: TRBV6-6
DNA: TGTGCCAGCAGTCGGGGACTAGCGGGCCTCGGCGAGCAGTACTTC
CDR3: CASSRGLAGLGEQYF